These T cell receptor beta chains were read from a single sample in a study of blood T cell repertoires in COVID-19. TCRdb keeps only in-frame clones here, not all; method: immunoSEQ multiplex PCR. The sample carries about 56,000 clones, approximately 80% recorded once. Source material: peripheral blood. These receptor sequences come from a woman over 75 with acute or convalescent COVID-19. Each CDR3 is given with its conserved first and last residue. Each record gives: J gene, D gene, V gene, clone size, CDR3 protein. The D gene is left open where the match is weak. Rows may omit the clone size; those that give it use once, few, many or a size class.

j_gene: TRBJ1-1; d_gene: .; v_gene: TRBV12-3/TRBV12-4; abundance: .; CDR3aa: CASRSTGNTEAFF
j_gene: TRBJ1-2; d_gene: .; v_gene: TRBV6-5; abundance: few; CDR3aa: CASSSQGGDGYTF
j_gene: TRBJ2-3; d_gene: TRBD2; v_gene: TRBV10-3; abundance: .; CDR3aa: CAISEGLAGSTDTQYF
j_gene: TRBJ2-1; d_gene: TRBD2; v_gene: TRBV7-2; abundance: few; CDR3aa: CASSAPGLVNNEQFF
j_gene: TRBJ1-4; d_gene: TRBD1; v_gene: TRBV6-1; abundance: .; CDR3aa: CASSESRGQRNEKLFF
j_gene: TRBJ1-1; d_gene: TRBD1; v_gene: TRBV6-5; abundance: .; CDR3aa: CASSYGQGQGAFF
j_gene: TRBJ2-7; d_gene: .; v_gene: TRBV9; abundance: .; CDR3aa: CASSVDGTSEQYF
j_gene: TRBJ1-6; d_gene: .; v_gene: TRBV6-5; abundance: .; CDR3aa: CASSYLTDSPLHF
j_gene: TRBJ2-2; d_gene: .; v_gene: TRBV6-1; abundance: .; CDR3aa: CASGSGRGTDGELFF
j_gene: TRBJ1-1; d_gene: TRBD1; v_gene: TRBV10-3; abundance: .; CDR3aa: CAISGQGDTEAFF
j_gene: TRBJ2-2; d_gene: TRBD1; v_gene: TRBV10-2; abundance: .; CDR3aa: CASRDRNTGELFF
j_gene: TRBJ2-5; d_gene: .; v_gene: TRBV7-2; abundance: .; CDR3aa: CASSLQSGRETQYF
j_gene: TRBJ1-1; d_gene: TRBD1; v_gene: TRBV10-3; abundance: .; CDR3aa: CAIRDRGETEAFF
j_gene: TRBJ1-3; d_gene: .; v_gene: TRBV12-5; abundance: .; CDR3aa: CASSHWSSGSTIYF
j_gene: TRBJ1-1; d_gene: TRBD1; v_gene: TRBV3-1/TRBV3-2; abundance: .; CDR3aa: CASSHTGERTEAFF
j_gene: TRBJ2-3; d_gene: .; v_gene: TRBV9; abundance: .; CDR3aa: CASSSRIDTQYF
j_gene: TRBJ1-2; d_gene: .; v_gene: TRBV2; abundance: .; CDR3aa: CASAANYGYTF
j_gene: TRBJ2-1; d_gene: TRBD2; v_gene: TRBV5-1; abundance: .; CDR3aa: CASSGGGLAGINEQFF
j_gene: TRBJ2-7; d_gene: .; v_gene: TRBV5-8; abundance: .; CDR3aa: CASSLVRVYEQYF
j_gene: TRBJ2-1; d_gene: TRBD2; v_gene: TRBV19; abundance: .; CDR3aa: CASARTSGGYNEQFF
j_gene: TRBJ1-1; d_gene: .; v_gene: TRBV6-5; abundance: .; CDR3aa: CASKRDIGNTEAFF
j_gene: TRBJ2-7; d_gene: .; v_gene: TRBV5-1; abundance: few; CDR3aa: CASSPGSSYEQYF
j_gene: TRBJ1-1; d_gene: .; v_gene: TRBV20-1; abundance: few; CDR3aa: CSAARGTEAFF
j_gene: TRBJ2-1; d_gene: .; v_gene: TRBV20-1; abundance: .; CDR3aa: CSVPRGSEQFF
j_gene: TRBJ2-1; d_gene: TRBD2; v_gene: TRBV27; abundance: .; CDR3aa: CASTLASGGRGAYNEQFF
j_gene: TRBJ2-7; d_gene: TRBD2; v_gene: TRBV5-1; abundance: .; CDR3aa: CASSHIMTSGGSYEQYF